The clone carrying this TCR beta chain appeared a single time. What it binds is not known. TCRbeta library preparation incorporated unique molecular identifiers. TCRdb passed the PCR reads through MiXCR, listing each CDR3 protein once. Here the sample spans roughly 570,000 distinct CDR3 sequences, 25% to 30% being singletons. These data originate in a study of T-cell reconstitution after alpha-beta-depleted transplantation in children. Study-wide results and caveats: One year after transplant, T-cell counts and diversity came mostly from newly produced T cells.

The receptor's source is a boy under three years old with Wiskott-Aldrich syndrome, due to receive a stem cell transplant. The material sequenced was PBMCs, taken before TCRalphabeta/CD19-depleted stem cell transplant.

DNA of the CDR3: TGCAGTGCTTCCTCTGTGACCAGAAACACCGGGGAGCTGTTTTTT. The encoded protein is CSASSVTRNTGELFF. This rearrangement joins TRBV20-1 to TRBJ2-2; D remains unclear. The CDR3 length is 15 residues. The V gene's germline CDR1 is DFQATT and CDR2 SNEGSKA (reference sequence). The V end lost 5 bases, the J end lost 2 bases, and 15 bases lay between the germline ends.